This T cell receptor (beta chain) was identified in a study of T cell changes during pregnancy in multiple sclerosis. Losses at the gene ends were 4 bases for V and 4 bases for J; bases not matched to a gene: 19. The CDR3 consists of 19 residues. Germline values: CDR1 SGHAT, CDR2 FQNNGV. Assay: immunoSEQ multiplex PCR; the TCRdb copy retains only in-frame clones and omits some. The data contain around 110,000 clones, 80% to 95% of them seen just once; the ten biggest clones take up about 1.6%. The TCR was taken from a female donor with multiple sclerosis, enrolled in a pregnancy study. The starting material was peripheral blood, obtained in the third trimester of pregnancy. The chain joins TRBV11-2 to TRBJ1-3; 7 bases map to TRBD1. CDR3 DNA sequence: TGTGCCAGCAGCTCGAGCCGGGACAGCCTCCCGCTGCGGGGAAACACCATATATTTT. It codes for CASSSSRDSLPLRGNTIYF. The entire variable domain, with the rest obtained from reference TRBV11-2 and TRBJ1-3, is as follows: EAGVAQSPRYKIIEKRQSVAFWCNPISGHATLYWYQQILGQGPKLLIQFQNNGVVDDSQLPKDRFSAERLKGVDSTLKIQPAKLEDSAVYLCASSSSRDSLPLRGNTIYFGEGSWLTVV.